This entry lists 21 T cell receptor beta chains sequenced from one sample in a study of immune evolution from preneoplasia to lung adenocarcinoma (dated by TCRdb to about 2021). Receptor amplification or capture employed the immunoSEQ multiplex PCR assay. Held by TCRdb, this immuneACCESS table contains in-frame sequences only and omits some clones. Under half of the omission traces to an unresolved V gene where checked; the cause of the rest is unknown. The sample has fewer than 6,000 clones on record, about 75% of them singletons. About 10% of the sample goes to the ten largest clones. The sample taken for sequencing was FFPE minimally invasive lung adenocarcinoma tissue. The cell subset or site label, read with the paper, signifies: micro-invasive lung adenocarcinoma (MIA). The receptors here all came from a person aged 60-79 years with lung adenocarcinoma.

This sequence joins TRBV5-4 and TRBJ2-1; D possibly uses TRBD1 or TRBD2 (5 bases each). V lost 0 bases and J 5 bases, leaving 15 bases between the germline ends. This CDR3 is 16 amino acids long. Per germline, CDR1 SGHNT and CDR2 YYREEE (reference sequence). The CDR3 sequence is CASSLAGRSGHNEQFF. The CDR3 nucleotides read TGTGCCAGCAGCTTGGCCGGAAGGTCGGGGCACAATGAGCAGTTCTTC.

The chain combines TRBV18 with TRBJ2-2, with 9 bases fitting TRBD2. In germline, CDR1 is KGHSH, CDR2 LQKENI. This CDR3 is built from 15 residues. The junction had 2 bases not matched to a gene; V was cut back by 5 bases and J by 1 base. CDR3 residues: CASSGTSRNTGELFF. As DNA, the CDR3 is TGTGCCAGCTCAGGGACTAGCCGGAACACCGGGGAGCTGTTTTTT. Looking up the rest from reference TRBV18 and TRBJ2-2 gives the full variable domain: NAGVMQNPRHLVRRRGQEARLRCSPMKGHSHVYWYRQLPEEGLKFMVYLQKENIIDESGMPKERFSAEFPKEGPSILRIQQVVRGDSAAYFCASSGTSRNTGELFFGEGSRLTVL.

The rearrangement joins TRBV7-2 to TRBJ2-5; D is ambiguous. The germline V and J ends were trimmed by 4 bases and 5 bases, with 14 bases remaining between them. The CDR3 loop spans 14 amino acids. The germline gives CDR1 SGHTA, CDR2 FQGNSA. CDR3 nucleotides: TGTGCCAGCAGCTCGAGACTCCCGGATGAGACCCAGTACTTC. Translating gives CASSSRLPDETQYF.

Points on this clone: At one boundary the junction diverges from the germline segment, which might be a read error. CDR3 nucleotide sequence: TGTGCCAGCAGTATAGGGGGGGAGTCCCGGACTGAAGCTTTCTTT. The encoded protein is CASSIGGESRTEAFF. The gene calls are TRBV19 and TRBJ1-1; tentatively, D is TRBD1 (6 bases). This CDR3 comprises 15 residues. Per the germline V gene, CDR1 is LNHDA and CDR2 is SQIVND (reference sequence).

V usage is TRBV6-1 and J usage is TRBJ1-3; D may be TRBD1 (5 bases). This CDR3 is built from 15 residues. Trimming cost V 3 bases and J 3 bases, with 12 bases left between them. Germline V lookup: CDR1 MNHNS, CDR2 SASEGT. This CDR3 reads CASSDGGARGNTIYF. In DNA, the CDR3 is TGTGCCAGCAGTGATGGAGGGGCGCGTGGAAACACCATATATTTT.

V usage is TRBV2 and J usage is TRBJ1-5; D is unresolved. The CDR3 has 14 amino acids. Trimming cost V 2 bases and J 7 bases, with 12 bases left between them. Germline V gene lookup returns CDR1 SNHLY and CDR2 FYNNEI. Here the CDR3 DNA reads TGTGCCAGCAGTGAAACGGGGTCGGGACAGCCCCAGCATTTT. It is translated as CASSETGSGQPQHF.

This clone has a single count. The CDR3 DNA follows: TGTGCCAGCAGTGAAGGGCGAGGCAGCATTCAGTACTTC. It specifies CASSEGRGSIQYF. The genes are TRBV6-1 and TRBJ2-4, with D unresolved. CDR3 length equals 13 residues. The ends were cut back, 1 base at V and 9 bases at J, with 10 bases in the middle. Germline V gives CDR1 MNHNS, CDR2 SASEGT.

The rearrangement uses TRBV4-1 and TRBJ1-1, with D uncertain. This CDR3 contains 15 residues. Trimming removed 4 bases from V and 3 bases from J, with 15 bases in between. From germline, CDR1 is MGHRA and CDR2 YSYEKL. In nucleotides, the CDR3 is TGCGCCAGCAGCCCTGATGCCCCTTACTACACTGAAGCTTTCTTT. It codes for CASSPDAPYYTEAFF.

The chain has TRBV7-8 and TRBJ2-7; 7 bases match TRBD2. V lost 4 bases to trimming and J lost 3 bases; unmatched junction nucleotides: 9. Germline V gene sequence: CDR1 SGHVS, CDR2 FQNEAQ. The CDR3 has 15 residues. The CDR3 DNA reads as TGTGCCAGCAGCTCCATCCACGGGGGGATCTACGAGCAGTACTTC. Translating gives CASSSIHGGIYEQYF.

This clone is a singleton in its sample. This sequence joins TRBV6-5 and TRBJ1-6; D not certain. The CDR3 extends over 13 amino acids. The germline V gene encodes CDR1 MNHEY and CDR2 SVGAGI. The V and J ends lost 5 bases and 2 bases respectively, with 4 bases between them. The CDR3 loop is CASSVTYNSPLHF. CDR3 bases: TGTGCCAGCAGTGTTACCTATAATTCACCCCTCCACTTT.

This clone was detected only a few times. The chain has TRBV21-1 and TRBJ2-7; the table's D gene call, TRBD1, was not cross checked with the DNA. TRBV21-1 is an annotated pseudogene. This CDR3 region has 15 residues. The CDR3 DNA follows: TGTGCCAGTAATAGTGAGGGGCAGGGGAAAGACGAGCAGTACTTC. This codes for CASNSEGQGKDEQYF.

The chain employs TRBV10-3 and TRBJ2-7; TRBD2 aligns across 10 bases. Germline V CDR1 and CDR2: ENHRY, SYGVKD. The V segment lost 9 bases and the J segment 2 bases; nucleotides outside the gene matches: 13. The CDR3 extends over 16 amino acids. CDR3 loop: CAIQRASGGQTYEQYF. The DNA of the CDR3 is TGTGCCATTCAACGGGCTAGCGGGGGCCAAACCTACGAGCAGTACTTC.

The rearrangement joins TRBV30 to TRBJ1-2, with D possibly TRBD1 on 6 matching bases. Looked up from germline, CDR1 is GTSNPN and CDR2 is SVGIG (reference sequence). The CDR3 is 16 amino acids. Between the trimmed V and J ends, which lost 2 bases and 2 bases, there was a span of 18 bases. The CDR3 bases are TGTGCCTGGAGTTCGACTCTCAGGGGAAGAAACTATGGCTACACCTTC. Translating it yields CAWSSTLRGRNYGYTF.

This chain links TRBV10-3 with TRBJ2-1; 7 bases align to TRBD1. The V gene end was trimmed by 6 bases and the J gene end by 9 bases; junction bases not matched to a gene: 8. The CDR3 is 13 residues long. Germline CDR1 reads ENHRY; CDR2 reads SYGVKD. The CDR3 reads CAIRKGASGEQFF. The DNA for the CDR3 is TGTGCCATCAGAAAGGGGGCGTCCGGTGAGCAGTTCTTC.

The J gene is TRBJ2-7, the V gene TRBV6-6; 9 bases map to TRBD2. The CDR3 has 15 residues. J gave up 5 bases and V 7 bases, and 12 bases lay outside the gene matches. The V gene's germline CDR1 is MNHNY and CDR2 SVGAGI (reference sequence). The CDR3 region has the DNA TGTGCCAGCATCCCGAGCGGGGGGCGACGGGACGAGCAGTACTTC. It yields the protein CASIPSGGRRDEQYF.

The chain is built from TRBV28 and TRBJ1-1; D ambiguous. In germline, CDR1 is MDHEN, CDR2 SYDVKM. This CDR3 has 12 amino acids. Trimming took 10 bases from V and 5 from J, leaving 14 bases between them. The CDR3 nucleotides read TGTGCCACCCAGTCTGTGGGGACTGAAGCTTTCTTT. Its protein is CATQSVGTEAFF.

This clone is judged large (0.1 to 1%). This chain uses TRBV9 with TRBJ2-3; 13 bases match TRBD2. Trimming took 4 bases from V and 6 from J; bases not matched to a gene: 5. The germline CDR1 and CDR2 sequences are SGDLS and YYNGEE. The CDR3 has 15 residues. The CDR3: CASSIGTSGVDTQYF. The CDR3 DNA follows: TGTGCCAGCAGCATCGGGACTAGCGGGGTTGATACGCAGTATTTT.

The chain carries TRBV4-3 and TRBJ2-5; D remains unclear. The J call is in doubt because the DNA end fits TRBJ2-7 better. Germline assignment: CDR1 LGHNA and CDR2 YSLEER. The CDR3 extends over 15 amino acids. The CDR3 coding sequence is TGCGCCAGCAGCCAAGAACCAGGAATTTTCTACGAGCAGTACTTC. This gives the protein CASSQEPGIFYEQYF.

The chain employs TRBV2 and TRBJ2-7; D unresolved. The CDR3 spans 12 residues. CDR1 and CDR2 (germline): SNHLY, FYNNEI. The V end was cut by 3 bases, the J end by 0 bases, with 3 bases between. The CDR3 reads CASSDSSYEQYF. Written as DNA, the CDR3 is TGTGCCAGCAGTGACAGCTCCTACGAGCAGTACTTC.

The gene calls are TRBV6-1 and TRBJ1-4; tentative D call: TRBD1 (6 bases). CDR3 length: 15 residues. V was shortened by 1 base and J by 5 bases, with 11 bases between the two germline ends. Germline CDR1 reads MNHNS; CDR2 reads SASEGT. DNA for the CDR3: TGTGCCAGCAGTGAAGGCGAGGGGGGAAATGAAAAACTGTTTTTT. Its translation is CASSEGEGGNEKLFF.

This clone was recorded a few times. V is TRBV6-6 and J is TRBJ1-5, with D hard to call. Trimming left V 11 bases short and J 5 bases short, with 13 bases between. CDR1 and CDR2 from the germline V gene are MNHNY and SVGAGI (reference sequence). CDR3 size: 12 residues. The CDR3 region has the DNA TGTGCCCACGGTCCGGGTTATCAGCCCCAGCATTTT. It yields the protein CAHGPGYQPQHF.